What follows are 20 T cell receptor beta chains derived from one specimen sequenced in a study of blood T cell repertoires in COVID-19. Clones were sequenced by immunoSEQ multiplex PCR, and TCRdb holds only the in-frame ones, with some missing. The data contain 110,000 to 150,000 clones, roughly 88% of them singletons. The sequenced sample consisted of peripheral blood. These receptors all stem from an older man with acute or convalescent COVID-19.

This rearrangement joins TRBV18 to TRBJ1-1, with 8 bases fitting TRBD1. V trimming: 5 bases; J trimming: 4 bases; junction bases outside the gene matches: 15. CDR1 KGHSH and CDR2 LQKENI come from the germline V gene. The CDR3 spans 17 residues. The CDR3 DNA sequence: TGTGCCAGCTCAGACTATTTTCAGGGGGCGCGGGGCACTGAAGCTTTCTTT. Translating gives CASSDYFQGARGTEAFF.

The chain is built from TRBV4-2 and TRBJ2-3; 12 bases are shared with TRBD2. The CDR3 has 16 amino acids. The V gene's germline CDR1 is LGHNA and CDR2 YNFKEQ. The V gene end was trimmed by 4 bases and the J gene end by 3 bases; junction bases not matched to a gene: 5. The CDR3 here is CASSLTSGSTTDTQYF. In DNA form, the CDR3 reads TGTGCCAGCAGCCTGACTAGCGGGAGTACGACAGATACGCAGTATTTT.

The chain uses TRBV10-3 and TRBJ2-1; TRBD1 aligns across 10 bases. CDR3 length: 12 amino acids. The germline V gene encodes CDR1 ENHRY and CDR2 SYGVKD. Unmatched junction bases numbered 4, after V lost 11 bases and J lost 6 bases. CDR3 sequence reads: CASGQGGNEQFF. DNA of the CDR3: TGTGCCTCCGGACAGGGGGGCAATGAGCAGTTCTTC.

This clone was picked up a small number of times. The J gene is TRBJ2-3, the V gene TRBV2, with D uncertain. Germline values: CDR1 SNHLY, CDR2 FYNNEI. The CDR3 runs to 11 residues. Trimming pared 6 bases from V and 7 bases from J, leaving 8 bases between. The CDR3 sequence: CASSTKYTQYF. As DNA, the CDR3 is TGTGCCAGCAGCACTAAGTATACGCAGTATTTT. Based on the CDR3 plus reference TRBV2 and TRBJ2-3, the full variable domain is EPEVTQTPSHQVTQMGQEVILRCVPISNHLYFYWYRQILGQKVEFLVSFYNNEISEKSEIFDDQFSVERPDGSNFTLKIRSTKLEDSAMYFCASSTKYTQYFGPGTRLTVL.

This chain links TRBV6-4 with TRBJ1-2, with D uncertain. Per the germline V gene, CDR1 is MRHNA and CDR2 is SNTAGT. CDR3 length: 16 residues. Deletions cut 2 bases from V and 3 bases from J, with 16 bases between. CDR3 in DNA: TGTGCCAGCAGTGACGGCAGAGATCGGGTCGACTATGGCTACACCTTC. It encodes CASSDGRDRVDYGYTF.

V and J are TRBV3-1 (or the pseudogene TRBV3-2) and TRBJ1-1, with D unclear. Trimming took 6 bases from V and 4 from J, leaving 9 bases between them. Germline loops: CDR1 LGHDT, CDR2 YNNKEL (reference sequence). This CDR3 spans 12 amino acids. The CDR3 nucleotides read TGTGCCAGCAGGGGCGGGCCCACTGAAGCTTTCTTT. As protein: CASRGGPTEAFF.

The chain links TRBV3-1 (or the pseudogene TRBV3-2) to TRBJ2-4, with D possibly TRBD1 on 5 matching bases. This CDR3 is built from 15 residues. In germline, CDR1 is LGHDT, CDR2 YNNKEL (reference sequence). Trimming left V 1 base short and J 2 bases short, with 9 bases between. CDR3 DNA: TGTGCCAGCAGCCAAGTACAGGATTCCAAAAACATTCAGTACTTC. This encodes CASSQVQDSKNIQYF.

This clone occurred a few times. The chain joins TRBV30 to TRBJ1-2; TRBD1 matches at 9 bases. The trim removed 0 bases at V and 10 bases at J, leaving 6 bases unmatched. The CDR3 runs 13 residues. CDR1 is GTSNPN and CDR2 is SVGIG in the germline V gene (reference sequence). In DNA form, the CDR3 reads TGTGCCTGGAGTGTAAGGGACAGGGCAGCCTACACCTTC. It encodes CAWSVRDRAAYTF.

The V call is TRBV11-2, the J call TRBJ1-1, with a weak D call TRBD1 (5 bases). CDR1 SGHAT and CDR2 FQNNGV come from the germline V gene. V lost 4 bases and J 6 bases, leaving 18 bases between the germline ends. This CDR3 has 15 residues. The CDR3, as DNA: TGTGCCAGCAGCTACCTCGCGGCAGGGCTACCTGAAGCTTTCTTT. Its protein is CASSYLAAGLPEAFF.

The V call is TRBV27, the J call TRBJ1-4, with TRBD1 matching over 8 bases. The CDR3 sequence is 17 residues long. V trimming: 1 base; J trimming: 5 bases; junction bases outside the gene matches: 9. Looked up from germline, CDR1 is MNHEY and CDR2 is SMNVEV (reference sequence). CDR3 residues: CASSLLRAGGGNEKLFF. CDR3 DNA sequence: TGTGCCAGCAGTTTATTGAGGGCAGGGGGCGGCAATGAAAAACTGTTTTTT.

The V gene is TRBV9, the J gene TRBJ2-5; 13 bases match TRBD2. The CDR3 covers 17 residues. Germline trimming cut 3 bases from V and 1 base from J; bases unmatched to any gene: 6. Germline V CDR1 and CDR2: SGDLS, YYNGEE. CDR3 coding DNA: TGTGCCAGCAGCGGAGGGGGACTAGCGGGGATCCAAGAGACCCAGTACTTC. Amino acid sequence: CASSGGGLAGIQETQYF.

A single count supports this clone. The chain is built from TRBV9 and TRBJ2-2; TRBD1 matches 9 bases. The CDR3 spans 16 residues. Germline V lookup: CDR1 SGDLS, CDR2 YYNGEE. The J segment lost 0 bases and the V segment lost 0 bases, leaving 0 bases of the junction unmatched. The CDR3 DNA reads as TGTGCCAGCAGCGTAGGACAGGGGGCGAACACCGGGGAGCTGTTTTTT. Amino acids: CASSVGQGANTGELFF.

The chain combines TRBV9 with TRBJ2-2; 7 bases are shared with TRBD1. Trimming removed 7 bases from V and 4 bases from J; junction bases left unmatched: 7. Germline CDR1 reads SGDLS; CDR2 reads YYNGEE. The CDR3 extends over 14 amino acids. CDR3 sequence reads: CASGEGASTGELFF. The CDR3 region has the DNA TGTGCCAGCGGAGAGGGGGCGAGCACCGGGGAGCTGTTTTTT.

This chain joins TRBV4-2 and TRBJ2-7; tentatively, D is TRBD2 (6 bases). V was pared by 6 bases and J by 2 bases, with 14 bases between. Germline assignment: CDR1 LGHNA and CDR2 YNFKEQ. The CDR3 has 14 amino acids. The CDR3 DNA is TGTGCCAGCAGTTCCCCGGGGGTAGCCTACGAGCAGTACTTC. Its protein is CASSSPGVAYEQYF.

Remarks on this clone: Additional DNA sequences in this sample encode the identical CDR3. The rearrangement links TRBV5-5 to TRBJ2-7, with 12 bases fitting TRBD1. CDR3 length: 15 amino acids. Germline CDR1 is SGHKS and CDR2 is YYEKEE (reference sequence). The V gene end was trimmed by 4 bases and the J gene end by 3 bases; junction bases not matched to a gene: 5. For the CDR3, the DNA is TGTGCCAGCAGCCTGGGACAGGGGGCCTTCTACGAGCAGTACTTC. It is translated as CASSLGQGAFYEQYF.

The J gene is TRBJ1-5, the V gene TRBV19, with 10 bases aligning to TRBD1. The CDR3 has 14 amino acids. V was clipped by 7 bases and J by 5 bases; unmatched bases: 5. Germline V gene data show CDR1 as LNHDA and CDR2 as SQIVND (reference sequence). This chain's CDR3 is CASKYGTGDQPQHF. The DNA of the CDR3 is TGTGCCAGTAAGTACGGGACAGGGGATCAGCCCCAGCATTTT.

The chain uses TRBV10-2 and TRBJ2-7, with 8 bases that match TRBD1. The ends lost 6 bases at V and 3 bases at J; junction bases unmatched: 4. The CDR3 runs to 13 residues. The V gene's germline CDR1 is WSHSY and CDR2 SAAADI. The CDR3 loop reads CASSLTGDYEQYF. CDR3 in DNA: TGCGCCAGCAGCCTGACAGGGGACTACGAGCAGTACTTC.

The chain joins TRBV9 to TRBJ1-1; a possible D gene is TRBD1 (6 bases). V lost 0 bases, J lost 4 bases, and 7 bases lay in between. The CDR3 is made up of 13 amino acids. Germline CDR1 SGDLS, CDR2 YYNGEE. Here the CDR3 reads CASSVEGGTEAFF. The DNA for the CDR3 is TGTGCCAGCAGCGTAGAAGGGGGCACTGAAGCTTTCTTT.

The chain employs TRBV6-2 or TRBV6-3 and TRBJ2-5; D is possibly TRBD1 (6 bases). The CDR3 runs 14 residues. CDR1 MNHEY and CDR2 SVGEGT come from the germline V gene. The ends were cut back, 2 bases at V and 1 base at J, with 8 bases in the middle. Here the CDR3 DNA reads TGTGCCAGCAGTTACAAGGGGGTCCAAGAGACCCAGTACTTC. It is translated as CASSYKGVQETQYF.

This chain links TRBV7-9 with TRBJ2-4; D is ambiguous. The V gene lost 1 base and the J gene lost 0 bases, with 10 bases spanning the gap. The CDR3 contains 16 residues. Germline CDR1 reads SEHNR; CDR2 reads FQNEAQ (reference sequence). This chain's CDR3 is CASSLGQMLAKNIQYF. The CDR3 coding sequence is TGTGCCAGCAGCTTAGGGCAGATGCTAGCCAAAAACATTCAGTACTTC.